Listed below are T cell receptor beta chains from one sample, sequenced in a study of T cell responses to AZD1222 COVID-19 vaccine. The protocol was immunoSEQ multiplex PCR, while the TCRdb copy is restricted to in-frame clones and leaves out a portion. Of approximately 150,000 clones listed, about nine tenths are singletons. Sequenced material: peripheral blood, taken on day 0 of AZD1222 vaccination. The receptors shown here come from an adult in good health. Each CDR3 is given with its conserved first and last residue. D genes are given only for firm matches. Where a row states a size, it is once, few, many or the class of an expanded clone; other rows omit it.

cdr3_nt: TGTGCCAGCAGCTTGAGCCAGGGGCGGGAAAAACTGTTTTTT; cdr3_aa: CASSLSQGREKLFF; clone_size: NA; j_call: TRBJ1-4; v_call: TRBV5-5; d_call: NA
cdr3_nt: TGCGCCAGCAGCCAAGATCCCGGACAGCTCACAGATACGCAGTATTTT; cdr3_aa: CASSQDPGQLTDTQYF; clone_size: NA; j_call: TRBJ2-3; v_call: TRBV4-1; d_call: NA
cdr3_nt: TGTGCCAGCAGCTTAGTTGGAGGAAAAAATGAAGCTTTCTTT; cdr3_aa: CASSLVGGKNEAFF; clone_size: NA; j_call: TRBJ1-1; v_call: TRBV7-2; d_call: NA
cdr3_nt: TGTGCCAGCAGCGTAGGGGGCGTTGGGACTGAAGCTTTCTTT; cdr3_aa: CASSVGGVGTEAFF; clone_size: NA; j_call: TRBJ1-1; v_call: TRBV9; d_call: NA
cdr3_nt: TGTGCCAGCAGCCAAGGTAGGGGCGGGGGGGCCCACGAGCAGTACTTC; cdr3_aa: CASSQGRGGGAHEQYF; clone_size: NA; j_call: TRBJ2-7; v_call: TRBV4-2; d_call: TRBD2
cdr3_nt: TGTGCCAGCAGTCCAGGACTAGTTGGCAATGAGCAGTTCTTC; cdr3_aa: CASSPGLVGNEQFF; clone_size: NA; j_call: TRBJ2-1; v_call: TRBV6-2/TRBV6-3; d_call: TRBD2
cdr3_nt: TGTGCCAGCAGCCAAGAAACCGGAGGCGGGGGGGCCGATGAGCAGTTCTTC; cdr3_aa: CASSQETGGGGADEQFF; clone_size: NA; j_call: TRBJ2-1; v_call: TRBV4-2; d_call: TRBD2
cdr3_nt: TGTGCCACCAGCAGAGATGGTCAGGGTCTCAACACTGAAGCTTTCTTT; cdr3_aa: CATSRDGQGLNTEAFF; clone_size: NA; j_call: TRBJ1-1; v_call: TRBV15; d_call: NA
cdr3_nt: TGTGCCAGCAGAGTCCTAGCGGGGAACACCGGGGAGCTGTTTTTT; cdr3_aa: CASRVLAGNTGELFF; clone_size: NA; j_call: TRBJ2-2; v_call: TRBV6-4; d_call: TRBD2
cdr3_nt: TGTGCCAGCAGCGCTTGGACAGCTAACTATGGCTACACCTTC; cdr3_aa: CASSAWTANYGYTF; clone_size: NA; j_call: TRBJ1-2; v_call: TRBV7-3; d_call: NA
cdr3_nt: TGTGCCAGCAGCCCGCGGGAAACGGCAACCTACGAGCAGTACTTC; cdr3_aa: CASSPRETATYEQYF; clone_size: NA; j_call: TRBJ2-7; v_call: TRBV7-6; d_call: NA
cdr3_nt: TGTGCCAGCAGTGACTCGACGGGGGCGCCCACAGATACGCAGTATTTT; cdr3_aa: CASSDSTGAPTDTQYF; clone_size: many; j_call: TRBJ2-3; v_call: TRBV6-4; d_call: NA
cdr3_nt: TGCAGCGTTGAAGGGCGGGGCGAGCAGTACTTC; cdr3_aa: CSVEGRGEQYF; clone_size: NA; j_call: TRBJ2-7; v_call: TRBV29-1; d_call: NA
cdr3_nt: TGTGCCAGCAGCGTCACAGGGGATCAGCCCCAGCATTTT; cdr3_aa: CASSVTGDQPQHF; clone_size: NA; j_call: TRBJ1-5; v_call: TRBV9; d_call: TRBD1
cdr3_nt: TGTGCCAGCAGCCAAGGGGGCAGGGGAAAGGGTAGACGCACAGATACGCAGTATTTT; cdr3_aa: CASSQGGRGKGRRTDTQYF; clone_size: NA; j_call: TRBJ2-3; v_call: TRBV3-1/TRBV3-2; d_call: NA